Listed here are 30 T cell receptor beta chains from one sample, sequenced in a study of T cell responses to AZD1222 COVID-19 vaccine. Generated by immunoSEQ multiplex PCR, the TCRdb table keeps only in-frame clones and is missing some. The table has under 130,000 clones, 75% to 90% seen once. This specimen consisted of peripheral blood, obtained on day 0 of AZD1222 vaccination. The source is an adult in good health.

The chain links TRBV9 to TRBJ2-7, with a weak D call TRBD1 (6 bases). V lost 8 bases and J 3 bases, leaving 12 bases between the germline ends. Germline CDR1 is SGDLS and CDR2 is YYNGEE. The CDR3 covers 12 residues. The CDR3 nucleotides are TGTGCCAGTCCGGACAGAATCTACGAGCAGTACTTC. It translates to CASPDRIYEQYF.

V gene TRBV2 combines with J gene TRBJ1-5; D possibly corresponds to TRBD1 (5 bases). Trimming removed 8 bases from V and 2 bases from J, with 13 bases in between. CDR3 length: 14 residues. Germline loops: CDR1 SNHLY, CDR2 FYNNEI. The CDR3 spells CASLNTGGNQPQHF. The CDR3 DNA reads TGTGCCAGCCTGAATACAGGAGGCAATCAGCCCCAGCATTTT.

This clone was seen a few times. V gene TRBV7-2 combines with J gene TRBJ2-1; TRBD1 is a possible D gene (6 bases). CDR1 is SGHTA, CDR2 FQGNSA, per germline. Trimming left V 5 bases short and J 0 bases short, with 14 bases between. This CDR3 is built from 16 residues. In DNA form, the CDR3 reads TGTGCCAGCAGCCCTCGGGGACACCTCTCCTACAATGAGCAGTTCTTC. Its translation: CASSPRGHLSYNEQFF.

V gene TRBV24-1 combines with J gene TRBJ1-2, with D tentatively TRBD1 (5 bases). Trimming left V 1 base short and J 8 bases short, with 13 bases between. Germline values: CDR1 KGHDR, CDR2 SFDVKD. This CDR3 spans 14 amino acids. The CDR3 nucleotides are TGTGCCACCAGTGATTTCAGGACACAGTACGGCTACACCTTC. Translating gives CATSDFRTQYGYTF.

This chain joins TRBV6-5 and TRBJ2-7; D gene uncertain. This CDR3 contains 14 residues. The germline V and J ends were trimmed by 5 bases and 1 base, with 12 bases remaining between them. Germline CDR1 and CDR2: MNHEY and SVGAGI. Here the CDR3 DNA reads TGTGCCAGCAGTCAGAAGAGACTGTCCTACGAGCAGTACTTC. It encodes CASSQKRLSYEQYF.

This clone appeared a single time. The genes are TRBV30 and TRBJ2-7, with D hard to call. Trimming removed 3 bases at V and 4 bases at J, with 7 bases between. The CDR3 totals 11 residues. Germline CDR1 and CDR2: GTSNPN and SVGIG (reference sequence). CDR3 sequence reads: CAWRSSYEQYF. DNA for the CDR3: TGTGCCTGGAGGAGTTCATACGAGCAGTACTTC.

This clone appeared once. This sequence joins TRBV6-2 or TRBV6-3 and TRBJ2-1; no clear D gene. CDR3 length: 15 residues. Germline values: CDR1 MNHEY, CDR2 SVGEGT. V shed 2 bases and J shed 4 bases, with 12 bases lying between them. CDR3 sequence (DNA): TGTGCCAGCAGTTACGGAGTTCCTAATTACAATGAGCAGTTCTTC. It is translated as CASSYGVPNYNEQFF.

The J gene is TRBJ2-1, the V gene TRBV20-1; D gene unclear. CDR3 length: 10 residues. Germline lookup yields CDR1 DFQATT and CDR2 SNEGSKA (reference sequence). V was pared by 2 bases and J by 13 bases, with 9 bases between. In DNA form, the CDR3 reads TGCAGTGCTAGAACCCTAGAACAGTTCTTC. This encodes CSARTLEQFF.

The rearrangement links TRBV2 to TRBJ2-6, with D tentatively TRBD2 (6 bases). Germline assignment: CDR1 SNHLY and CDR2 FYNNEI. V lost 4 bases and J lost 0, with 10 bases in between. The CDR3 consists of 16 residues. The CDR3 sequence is CASSGGLSSGANVLTF. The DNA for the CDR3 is TGTGCCAGCAGTGGGGGACTGAGCTCTGGGGCCAACGTCCTGACTTTC.

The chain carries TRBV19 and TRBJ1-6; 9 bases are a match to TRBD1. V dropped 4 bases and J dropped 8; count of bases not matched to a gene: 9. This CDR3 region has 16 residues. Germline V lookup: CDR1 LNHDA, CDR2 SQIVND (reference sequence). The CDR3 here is CASSRLRDREHSPLHF. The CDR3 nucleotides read TGTGCCAGTAGTAGACTCCGGGACAGGGAACATTCACCCCTCCACTTT. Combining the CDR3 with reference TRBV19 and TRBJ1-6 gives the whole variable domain DGGITQSPKYLFRKEGQNVTLSCEQNLNHDAMYWYRQDPGQGLRLIYYSQIVNDFQKGDIAEGYSVSREKKESFPLTVTSAQKNPTAFYLCASSRLRDREHSPLHFGNGTRLTVT.

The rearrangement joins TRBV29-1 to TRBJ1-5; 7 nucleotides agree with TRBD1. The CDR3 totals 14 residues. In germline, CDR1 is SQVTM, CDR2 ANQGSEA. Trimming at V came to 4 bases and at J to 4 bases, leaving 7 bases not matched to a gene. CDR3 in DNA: TGCAGCGTTGTGGGGACAGACTTAAATCAGCCCCAGCATTTT. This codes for CSVVGTDLNQPQHF.

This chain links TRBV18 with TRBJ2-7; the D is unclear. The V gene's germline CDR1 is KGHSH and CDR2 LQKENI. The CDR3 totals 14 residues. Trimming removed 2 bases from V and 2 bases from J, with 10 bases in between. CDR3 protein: CASSPTRDPYEQYF. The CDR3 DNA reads TGTGCCAGCTCACCAACCAGAGACCCCTACGAGCAGTACTTC.

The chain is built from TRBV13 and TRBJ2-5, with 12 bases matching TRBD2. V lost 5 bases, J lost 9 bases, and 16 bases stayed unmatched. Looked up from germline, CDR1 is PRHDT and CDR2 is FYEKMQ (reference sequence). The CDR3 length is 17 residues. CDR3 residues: CASSPGLAGFREEAQYF. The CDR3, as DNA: TGTGCCAGCAGCCCTGGACTAGCGGGGTTCCGGGAGGAGGCCCAGTACTTC. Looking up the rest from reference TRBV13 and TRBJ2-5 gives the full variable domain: AAGVIQSPRHLIKEKRETATLKCYPIPRHDTVYWYQQGPGQDPQFLISFYEKMQSDKGSIPDRFSAQQFSDYHSELNMSSLELGDSALYFCASSPGLAGFREEAQYFGPGTRLLVL.

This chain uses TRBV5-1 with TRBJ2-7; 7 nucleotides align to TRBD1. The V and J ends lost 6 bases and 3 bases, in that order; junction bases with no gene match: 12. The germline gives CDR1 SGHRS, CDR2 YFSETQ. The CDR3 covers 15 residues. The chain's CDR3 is CASTFTGQTLYEQYF. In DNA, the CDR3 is TGCGCCAGCACCTTTACGGGACAGACTCTCTACGAGCAGTACTTC.

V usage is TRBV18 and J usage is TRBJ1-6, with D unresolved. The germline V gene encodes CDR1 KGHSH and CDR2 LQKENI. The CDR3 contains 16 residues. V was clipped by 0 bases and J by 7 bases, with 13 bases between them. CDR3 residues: CASSPPVGTANSPLHF. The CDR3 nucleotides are TGTGCCAGCTCACCACCAGTAGGTACAGCCAATTCACCCCTCCACTTT.

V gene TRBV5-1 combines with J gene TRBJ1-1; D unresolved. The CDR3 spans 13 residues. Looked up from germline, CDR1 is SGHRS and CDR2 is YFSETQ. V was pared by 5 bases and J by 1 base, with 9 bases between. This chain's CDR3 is CASSPTPNTEAFF. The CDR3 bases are TGCGCCAGCAGTCCCACACCGAACACTGAAGCTTTCTTT.

The CDR3, as DNA: TGTGCCAGCAGTTACTCGGCGCAGGGGACTTCACCCCTCCACTTT. Translated: CASSYSAQGTSPLHF. The rearrangement uses TRBV6-5 and TRBJ1-6; weak D call: TRBD1 (6 bases). V was cut by 0 bases and J by 9 bases, with 12 bases left in between. From germline, CDR1 is MNHEY and CDR2 SVGAGI. This CDR3 has 15 amino acids.

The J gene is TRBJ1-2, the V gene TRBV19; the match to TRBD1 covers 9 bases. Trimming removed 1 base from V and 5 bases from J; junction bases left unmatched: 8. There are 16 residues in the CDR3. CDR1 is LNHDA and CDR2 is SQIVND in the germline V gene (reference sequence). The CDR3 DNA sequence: TGTGCCAGTAGTATAGGGGTCGGGACAGGGCGATATGGCTACACCTTC. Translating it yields CASSIGVGTGRYGYTF.

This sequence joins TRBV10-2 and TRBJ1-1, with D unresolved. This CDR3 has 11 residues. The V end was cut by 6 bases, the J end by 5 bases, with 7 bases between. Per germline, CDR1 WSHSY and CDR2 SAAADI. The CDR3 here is CASSEGTEAFF. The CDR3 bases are TGCGCCAGCAGCGAAGGTACTGAAGCTTTCTTT.

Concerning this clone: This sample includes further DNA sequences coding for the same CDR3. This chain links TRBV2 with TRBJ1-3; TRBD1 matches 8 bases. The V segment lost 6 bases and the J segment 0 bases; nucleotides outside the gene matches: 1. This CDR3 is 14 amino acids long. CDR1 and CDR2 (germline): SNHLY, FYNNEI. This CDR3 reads CASRGQVSGNTIYF. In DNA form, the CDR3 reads TGTGCCAGCAGGGGACAGGTCTCTGGAAACACCATATATTTT.

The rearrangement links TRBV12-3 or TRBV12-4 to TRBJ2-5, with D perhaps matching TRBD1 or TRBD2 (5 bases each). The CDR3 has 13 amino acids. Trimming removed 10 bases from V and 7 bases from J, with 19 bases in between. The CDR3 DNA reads TGTGCCAACAGCTTGGGGGTCGGAGGGACCCAGTACTTC. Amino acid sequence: CANSLGVGGTQYF.

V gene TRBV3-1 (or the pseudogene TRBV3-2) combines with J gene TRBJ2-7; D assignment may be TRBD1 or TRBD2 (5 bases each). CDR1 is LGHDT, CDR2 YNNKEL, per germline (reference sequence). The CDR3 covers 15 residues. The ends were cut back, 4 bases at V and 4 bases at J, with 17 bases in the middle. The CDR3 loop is CASSRLSGREYEQYF. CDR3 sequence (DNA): TGTGCCAGCAGCCGACTCTCGGGCAGGGAGTACGAGCAGTACTTC.

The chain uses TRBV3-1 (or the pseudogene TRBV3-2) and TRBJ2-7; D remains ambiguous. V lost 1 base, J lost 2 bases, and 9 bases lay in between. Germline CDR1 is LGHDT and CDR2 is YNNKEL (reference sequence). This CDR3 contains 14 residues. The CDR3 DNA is TGTGCCAGCAGCCAAGTTACGGTGCCCTACGAGCAGTACTTC. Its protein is CASSQVTVPYEQYF.

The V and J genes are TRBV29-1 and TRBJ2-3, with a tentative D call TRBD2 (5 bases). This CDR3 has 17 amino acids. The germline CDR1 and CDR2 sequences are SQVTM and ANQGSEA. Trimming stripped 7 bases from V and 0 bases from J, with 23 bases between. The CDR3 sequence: CSAGAPIPGYSTDTQYF. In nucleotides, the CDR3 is TGCAGCGCCGGAGCTCCAATACCGGGATACAGCACAGATACGCAGTATTTT.

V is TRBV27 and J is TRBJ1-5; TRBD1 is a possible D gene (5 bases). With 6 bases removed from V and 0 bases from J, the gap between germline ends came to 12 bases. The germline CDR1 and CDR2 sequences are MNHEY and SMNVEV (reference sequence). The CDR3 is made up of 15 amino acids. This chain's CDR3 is CASRATEYSNQPQHF. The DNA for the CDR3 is TGTGCCAGCAGGGCGACAGAGTATAGCAATCAGCCCCAGCATTTT.

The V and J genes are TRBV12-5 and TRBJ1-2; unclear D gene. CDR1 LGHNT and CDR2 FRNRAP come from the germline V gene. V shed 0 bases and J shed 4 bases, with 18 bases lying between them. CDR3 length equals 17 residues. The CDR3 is CASGLVVQVPILYGYTF. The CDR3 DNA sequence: TGTGCTAGTGGTTTGGTGGTGCAGGTTCCTATACTCTATGGCTACACCTTC.

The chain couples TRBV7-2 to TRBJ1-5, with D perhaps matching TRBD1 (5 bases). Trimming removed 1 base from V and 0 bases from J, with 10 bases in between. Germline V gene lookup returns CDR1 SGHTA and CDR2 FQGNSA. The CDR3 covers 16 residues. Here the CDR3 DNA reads TGTGCCAGCAGCTTAGACGGACACTATAGCAATCAGCCCCAGCATTTT. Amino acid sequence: CASSLDGHYSNQPQHF.

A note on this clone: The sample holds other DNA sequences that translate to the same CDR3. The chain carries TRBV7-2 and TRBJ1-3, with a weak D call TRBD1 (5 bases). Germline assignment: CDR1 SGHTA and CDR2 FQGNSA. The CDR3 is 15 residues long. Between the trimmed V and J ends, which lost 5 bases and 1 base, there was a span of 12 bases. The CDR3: CASSPVGGSGNTIYF. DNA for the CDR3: TGTGCCAGCAGCCCGGTGGGGGGGTCTGGAAACACCATATATTTT.

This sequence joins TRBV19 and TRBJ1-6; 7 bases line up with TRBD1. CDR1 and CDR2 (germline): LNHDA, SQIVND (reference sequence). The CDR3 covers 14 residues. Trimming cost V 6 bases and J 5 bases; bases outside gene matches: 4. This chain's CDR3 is CASRPGTDNSPLHF. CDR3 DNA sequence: TGTGCCAGTAGGCCCGGGACAGATAATTCACCCCTCCACTTT.

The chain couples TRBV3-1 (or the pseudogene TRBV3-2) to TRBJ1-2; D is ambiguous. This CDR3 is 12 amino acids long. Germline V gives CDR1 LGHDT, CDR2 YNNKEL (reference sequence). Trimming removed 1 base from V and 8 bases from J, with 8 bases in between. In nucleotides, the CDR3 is TGTGCCAGCAGCCAAGGACCAGTGGGCTACACCTTC. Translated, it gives CASSQGPVGYTF.